The 14 T cell receptor beta chains given below trace back to one sample, sequenced in a study of Graves' ophthalmopathy and Graves' hyperthyroidism. Amplified material comprised TCR beta CDR3 regions derived from RNA transcripts. Scientists carried out first-round RT-PCR using HTBI primers and then a second-round multiplex PCR. TCRdb re-derived calls from the multiplex PCR reads in MiXCR, one entry per CDR3 protein. Of around 1.1 million distinct CDR3 sequences listed, around a third are singletons. The sample was peripheral blood or thyroid tissue (not recorded which). The source of these receptors is an adult man with Graves' hyperthyroidism.

Turning to this clonotype: A read error may account for a junction end that differs from germline. The V call is TRBV29-1, the J call TRBJ2-6; 10 nucleotides align to TRBD1. CDR1 is SQVTM and CDR2 is ANQGSEA in the germline V gene. The CDR3 has 13 residues. The CDR3 sequence is CSVEGTGAHVLTF. The CDR3 DNA is TGCAGCGTTGAGGGGACAGGGGCCCACGTCCTGACTTTC.

J is TRBJ2-5 and V is TRBV7-6, with 8 bases identical to TRBD1. Germline loops: CDR1 SGHVS, CDR2 FNYEAQ. The ends lost 4 bases at V and 2 bases at J; junction bases unmatched: 6. The CDR3 totals 15 residues. The CDR3 loop is CASSSYRGTQETQYF. Here the CDR3 DNA reads TGTGCCAGCAGCTCATACAGGGGGACTCAAGAGACCCAGTACTTC.

This clonotype was picked up many times. The chain joins TRBV29-1 to TRBJ2-7, with 9 bases matching TRBD1. Germline trimming cut 1 base from V and 6 bases from J; bases unmatched to any gene: 1. The V gene's germline CDR1 is SQVTM and CDR2 ANQGSEA. The CDR3 is 12 residues long. The CDR3: CSVEGGQGEQYF. The DNA for the CDR3 is TGCAGCGTTGAAGGGGGACAGGGCGAGCAGTACTTC.

In this sample, this clonotype turned up a few times. The DNA of the CDR3 is TGCGCCAGCAGCCAAGAAGGAGCGTTGGGGGAGACCCAGTACTTC. Amino acid sequence: CASSQEGALGETQYF. The chain has TRBV4-3 and TRBJ2-5; D gene ambiguous. V was trimmed by 0 bases and J by 5 bases, leaving 13 bases between them. The CDR3 contains 15 residues. CDR1 is LGHNA, CDR2 YSLEER, per germline.

This clonotype has a handful of counts. The chain is built from TRBV7-2 and TRBJ2-7; TRBD1 aligns across 7 bases. J gave up 4 bases and V 5 bases, and 14 bases lay outside the gene matches. Germline V lookup: CDR1 SGHTA, CDR2 FQGNSA. This CDR3 has 16 amino acids. This CDR3 reads CASSKIPGQHIYEQYF. In nucleotides, the CDR3 is TGTGCCAGCAGCAAAATACCGGGACAGCATATTTACGAGCAGTACTTC.

This clonotype has at least ten counts. The chain combines TRBV5-6 with TRBJ1-2, with a tentative D call TRBD1 (5 bases). Trimming stripped 4 bases from V and 8 bases from J, with 18 bases between. The CDR3 contains 14 residues. The germline CDR1 and CDR2 sequences are SGHDT and YYEEEE. The CDR3 bases are TGTGCCAGCAGCCACCGGGACTCAAACGACGGCTACACCTTC. It is translated as CASSHRDSNDGYTF.

The sample holds one count of this clonotype. A junction boundary mismatches the germline segment, possibly from a read error. The genes are TRBV12-3 or TRBV12-4 and TRBJ1-1; 10 bases are a match to TRBD1. The CDR3 runs 14 residues. Here the CDR3 reads CASRTTGGWTEASF. For the CDR3, the DNA is TGTGCCAGCAGGACGACAGGGGGCTGGACTGAAGCTTCCTTT.

The genes are TRBV25-1 and TRBJ2-7, with D perhaps TRBD1 (6 bases). This CDR3 is 15 amino acids long. The V and J ends lost 8 bases and 2 bases respectively, with 19 bases between them. Germline CDR1 and CDR2: MGHDK and SYGVNS. CDR3 region: CASLGVRGPTYEQYF. CDR3 in DNA: TGTGCCAGCTTAGGAGTCAGGGGTCCGACCTACGAGCAGTACTTC.

This clonotype was seen ten or more times. V is TRBV20-1 and J is TRBJ1-6; D gene unclear. CDR3 length: 15 residues. The germline gives CDR1 DFQATT, CDR2 SNEGSKA (reference sequence). The CDR3 nucleotides are TGCAGCGTCGCAACCCGTGAGAGGGTGGATTCACCCCTCCACTTT. As protein: CSVATRERVDSPLHF.

Comment on this clonotype: Likely a read error: the CDR3 ends without its conserved phenylalanine or tryptophan. Because the CDR3's place on the DNA is in doubt, the DNA is left out and the CDR3 is given as listed by TCRdb. The chain joins TRBV25-1 to TRBJ2-5; the table's D call of TRBD2 was not tested on the DNA. The CDR3 comprises 9 residues, both ends counted. Per germline, CDR1 MGHDK and CDR2 SYGVNS. The CDR3 sequence: CASSEGGES.

The sample holds a few counts of this clonotype. The chain is built from TRBV6-6 and TRBJ2-7; 9 bases agree with TRBD1. The CDR3 length is 14 residues. From germline, CDR1 is MNHNY and CDR2 SVGAGI (reference sequence). J gave up 3 bases and V 8 bases, and 8 bases lay outside the gene matches. Here the CDR3 DNA reads TGTGCCAGCCGCCGCGGACAGGGGAACTACGAGCAGTACTTC. Its protein product is CASRRGQGNYEQYF.

This clonotype came up once. One end of the junction is discordant with germline, which a read error may explain. This chain connects TRBV10-3 to TRBJ1-2; 10 bases line up with TRBD1. From germline, CDR1 is ENHRY and CDR2 SYGVKD. CDR3 size: 14 residues. The CDR3 spells CASSGDRGSQRYTF. DNA for the CDR3: TGTGCCAGCAGTGGGGACAGGGGCTCTCAGCGCTACACCTTC.

V is TRBV12-5 and J is TRBJ2-7; D possibly corresponds to TRBD1 (6 bases). Germline V lookup: CDR1 LGHNT, CDR2 FRNRAP. The germline V and J ends were trimmed by 5 bases and 3 bases, with 17 bases remaining between them. The CDR3 runs 15 residues. The CDR3 here is CASGRRDTEYYEQYF. The DNA for the CDR3 is TGTGCTAGTGGTCGCAGGGACACGGAGTACTACGAGCAGTACTTC.

The chain combines TRBV27 with TRBJ2-7, with 7 nucleotides matching TRBD1. The CDR3 contains 15 residues. V lost 3 bases, J lost 3 bases, and 8 bases stayed unmatched. Per the germline V gene, CDR1 is MNHEY and CDR2 is SMNVEV (reference sequence). The CDR3, as DNA: TGTGCCAGCAGTTTGAATGCAGGGGGATTCTACGAGCAGTACTTC. This codes for CASSLNAGGFYEQYF.